This T cell receptor beta chain was recovered during a study of T cells in Graves' hyperthyroidism and ophthalmopathy. Study findings and constraints: Also found in blood were most expanded thyroid clonotypes above 0.001. A model of 13 V-J features distinguished ophthalmopathy from stable hyperthyroidism.

Clinical symptoms, serum thyroxine, TRAb, thyroid ultrasound and orbital computed tomography informed diagnoses. CDR1 is SQVTM, CDR2 ANQGSEA, per germline. The CDR3 covers 13 residues. Trimming removed 4 bases at V and 0 bases at J, with 9 bases between. It was RNA transcripts that yielded the amplified TCR beta CDR3 regions. The TCR CDR3 first-round RT-PCR relied on the HTBI primer set. TCRdb reanalysed the multiplex PCR reads using MiXCR and keeps one entry per CDR3 protein. In the table there are more than 300,000 distinct CDR3 sequences, roughly a sixth of which are singletons. As for this clonotype: Its antigen remains unidentified.

The V call is TRBV29-1, the J call TRBJ1-2; perhaps TRBD1 as D (5 bases). The specimen sequenced was blood. The clonotype originates from a woman in her thirties with Graves' hyperthyroidism that later progressed to Graves' ophthalmopathy. CDR3: CSVVGESNYGYTF. Written as DNA, the CDR3 is TGCAGCGTTGTGGGGGAATCTAACTATGGCTACACCTTC.